This record covers a single T cell receptor beta chain. This clone was found once. It lacks a known antigen. Base qualities are not at hand, and no much larger clone is one base apart. The sample originates from a study of cytomegalovirus exposure and HLA in healthy donors (TCRdb year 2017). Regarding the study in general: An earlier analysis of several hundred of the donors reported approximately 300 Gb of sequence data and 95 million to 140 million unique TCR beta sequences obtained from about 179 million T cells. Roughly 300 gigabases of sequencing data and 91 million or so unique TCR sequences made up an early release that covered under 750 HLA-typed donors. Among the approximately 400 genotyped donors, approximately 76% belonged to the genetic ancestry cluster associated with self-reported Caucasian donors. The study aimed to test whether signatures of past pathogen exposure could be identified by cataloging public T cell receptors. The study used immunosequencing to profile the T cell repertoires of hundreds of subjects and linked those repertoires to cytomegalovirus serostatus. In addition to the first cohort of around 670 subjects, a separate validation cohort of around 110 different subjects was used. To predict cytomegalovirus infection status, the study combined high-throughput TCR immunosequencing, statistical association of individual TCRs with disease status, and machine learning. In a later analysis, previously published TCR beta repertoires from 666 donors were re-analyzed and high-resolution HLA genotyping was added so that TCR occurrence patterns could be studied. Rather than drawing on any new phenotypic data, the later analysis identified candidate immune exposures from TCR beta sequences and the way those sequences occurred across donors. An earlier analysis of around 580 of the donors used high-throughput TCR beta sequencing to judge whether each TCR beta V gene segment behaved as functional or pseudogenic. Donor age, sex, ethnicity and CMV serostatus were compiled together with the repertoire data. A later genetic analysis took genome-wide SNP genotypes for about three fifths of the 666 donors and used that subset as a discovery cohort. All discovery cohort repertoires had been generated on a single sequencing platform. HLA typing covered class I and class II loci at four-digit resolution. The number of typed donors differed by locus: roughly 629-640 for A, B, C, DRB1 and DQB1; 500 to 550 for DQA1; 606 for DPA1; and 450 to 480 for DPB1. Four to six DR-DQ haplotypes were handled as single units for association and clustering, since linkage in the cohort was strong. Among 350 to 400 genotyped donors of the cohort, an average of roughly 240,000 unique TCR beta nucleotide sequences were sequenced per donor, roughly a sixth of them non-productive. Findings and caveats that apply to the study as a whole: The sequencing pipeline was judged likely to have produced a cluster of highly shared sequence variants as a technical artifact. A later analysis reported that several top co-occurrence clusters appeared linked to parvovirus B19, influenza, CMV and Epstein-Barr virus. Because the 87-base-pair reads could not distinguish some IMGT-functional V segments, including TRBV6-2 and TRBV6-3, those segments were excluded. According to the authors, the approach could potentially be generalized to other disease states and immunological phenotypes. The only immune exposure information available for the cohort was CMV serostatus. In the study, about 150 TCR beta chains were listed as associated with cytomegalovirus. In a later analysis, the rate of TCR association differed among HLA loci, with DRB1 alleles having the most associated TCRs and HLA-C alleles having the fewest. In a later analysis, HLA-associated TCR beta chains were found to be more clonally expanded and to have lower generation probabilities than equally common non-associated chains. An association between a missense DCLRE1C variant and V-gene and J-gene trimming of TCR beta chains was found in a later genetic analysis and replicated in an independent cohort. Correlated functional status among segregating V segments might be attributable to linkage disequilibrium, but an unknown experimental factor could not be ruled out. The presence/absence analyses assumed that sequencing depth was roughly uniform across donors, and that assumption may not be true. Across donors, most TCR sequences were observed very rarely, whereas some public TCRs were present in many individuals. A few of the identified cytomegalovirus-associated TCR beta chains were confirmed in vitro to be specific for cytomegalovirus antigens. Because HLA typing was unavailable for some donors at each locus, only the typed subset was used in association tests. According to a later genetic analysis, donors in an Asian-associated ancestry cluster had fewer N-insertions in productive TCRs than the approximately 700-donor mean. In a later analysis, some 18,000 TCR beta sequences were associated with specific HLA alleles at a false discovery rate of 0.05. In an earlier analysis of approximately 590 of the donors, most TCR beta V segments appeared in productive rearrangements about 87% or about 30% of the time, broadly matching IMGT annotations. A further reported finding was that TCR beta sequences accurately predicted the HLA-A and HLA-B alleles for most subjects in the first cohort. The earlier analysis of approximately 560 of the donors excluded fewer than 20 rarely observed V segments, including chromosome 9 orphons, because counts were too low. Cytomegalovirus status was reported to be diagnosed by the classifier with high specificity and sensitivity in both the original and validation cohorts. When HLA alleles, especially DR and DQ, strongly co-occurred, TCR associations were difficult to assign to individual alleles. A later analysis found that most CMV-associated TCR beta chains appeared HLA-restricted, with HLA associations seemingly driven largely by CMV exposure. In this cohort, only TCR beta chains were sequenced, and detectable features were limited by the absence of alpha or paired-chain data.

The cohort consisted of 600 or so healthy bone marrow donors. At the time of sampling, all cohort members were nominally healthy, though unrecorded immune exposures were likely present. The donor was CMV seropositive and was included in the group of some 290 seropositive cohort members. Every donor gave a peripheral blood sample, and the peripheral blood mononuclear cells from that sample were used for TCR beta sequencing. Genomic DNA was extracted from the blood cell samples with the Qiagen DNeasy Blood Extraction Kit. Preparation of the library involved the immunoSEQ multiplex PCR assay. For the multiplex PCR, a mixture combining 60 forward primers for TCR Vbeta segments and 13 reverse primers for TCR Jbeta segments was used. The CDR3 region of rearranged TCR beta genes was amplified from genomic DNA by a multiplex PCR assay. On the Illumina HiSeq System, the amplified TCR beta libraries were sequenced as 87-base-pair reads. The source study handled its data this way. A later analysis counted about 76 million unique TCR beta chains across the 650 to 800 repertoires, and around 9.9 million of these chains were shared by at least two donors. Raw reads were error-corrected and collapsed into unique sequences with a nearest-neighbor algorithm that merged closely related sequences to remove PCR and sequencing errors. To assign V, D and J gene segments, CDR3 sequences were aligned to IMGT reference sequences. Each retained sequence needed at least a six-nucleotide match to both a V gene segment and a J gene segment. Rearrangements were called productive when the CDR3 lacked stop codons and stayed in frame with V and J; all others were non-productive. CDR3 was defined according to IMGT convention as the region running from the second conserved V-encoded cysteine to the conserved J-encoded phenylalanine. The earlier analysis of about 640 of the donors excluded any sequence lacking an unambiguous match to a single V gene segment. In an earlier analysis of approximately 610 of the donors, V segments were called functional above 56.7% productive rearrangements and were called segregating when the between-donor standard deviation exceeded 5%. A statistical classification framework was developed to diagnose cytomegalovirus status using the catalog of TCR beta chain sequences. V and J gene assignment, in a later analysis, came from comparing TCR nucleotide sequences with IMGT/GENE-DB human TR gene sequences. Using the TCRdist pipeline, a later analysis assigned CDR3 sequences along with most-parsimonious VDJ recombination scenarios. In a later analysis, every TCR beta chain was defined by the combination of its CDR3 amino acid sequence and its V-gene family, and reads without a unique V-gene family were dropped. In a later analysis, 450 to 600 highly shared, low-generation-probability nucleotide sequences were removed to address suspected cross-contamination and a sequencing artifact. For each public chain, a later analysis derived a clonal expansion index from normalized ranks of inferred template counts within each repertoire. A later analysis computed generation probabilities with a VDJ recombination model fitted to out-of-frame rearrangements, and checked the results against IGoR. A later analysis scored TCR-TCR, TCR-HLA and TCR-CMV co-occurrence with hypergeometric tests, applying a repertoire-size bias correction to TCR pairs. False discovery rates were estimated in a later analysis by permuting HLA or CMV assignments 20 times. In a later analysis, co-occurring TCRs were grouped using DBSCAN, with TCRdist sequence similarity added in when clustering inside HLA-allele-positive subsets. Co-occurrence clustering excluded repertoires with fewer than 30,000 or more than 120,000 public chains, plus five with anomalous nucleotide sharing. This is the immuneACCESS table as TCRdb keeps it, with only in-frame sequences that have V and J called. A part of the clones is gone; compared with another copy, unresolved V genes explain less than half, and the rest is unexplained. V and J calls plus clone size are reproduced from that table; the DNA served to infer D and trimming. The sample yields about 210,000 clones; around three quarters were counted once. The ten largest clonotypes hold 14% of the sample.

The germline V gene supplies CDR1 SNHLY and CDR2 FYNNEI. The CDR3, from cysteine to phenylalanine, totals 13 residues. Kept here is only the CDR3 DNA, which spans 39 bases and is read in frame from base 1. V sheds 5 bases and J sheds 0 bases, leaving 7 bases between their ends. The sequence came from a woman aged 25 to 39 in good health and CMV-seropositive. The sequencing sample was made of PBMCs. The V and J genes are TRBV2 and TRBJ1-2, with an unclear D gene assignment. The DNA is as follows: TGTGCCAGCAGTCAAGGAGCTAACTATGGCTACACCTTC. Its product reads: CASSQGANYGYTF.